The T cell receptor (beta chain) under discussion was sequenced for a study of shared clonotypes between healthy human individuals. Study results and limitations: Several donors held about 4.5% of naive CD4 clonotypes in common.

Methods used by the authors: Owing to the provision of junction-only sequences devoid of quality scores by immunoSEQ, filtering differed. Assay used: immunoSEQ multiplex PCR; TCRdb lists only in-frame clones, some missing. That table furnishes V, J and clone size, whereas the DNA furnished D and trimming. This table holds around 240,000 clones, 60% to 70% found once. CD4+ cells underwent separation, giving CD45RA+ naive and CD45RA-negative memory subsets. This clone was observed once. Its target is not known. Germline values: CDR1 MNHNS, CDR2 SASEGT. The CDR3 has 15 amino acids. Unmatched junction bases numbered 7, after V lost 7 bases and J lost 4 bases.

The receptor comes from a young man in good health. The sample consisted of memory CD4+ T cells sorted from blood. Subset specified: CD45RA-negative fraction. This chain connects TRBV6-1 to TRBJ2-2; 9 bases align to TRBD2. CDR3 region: CASTPTSGSTGELFF. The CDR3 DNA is TGTGCCAGCACCCCGACTAGCGGATCCACCGGGGAGCTGTTTTTT.